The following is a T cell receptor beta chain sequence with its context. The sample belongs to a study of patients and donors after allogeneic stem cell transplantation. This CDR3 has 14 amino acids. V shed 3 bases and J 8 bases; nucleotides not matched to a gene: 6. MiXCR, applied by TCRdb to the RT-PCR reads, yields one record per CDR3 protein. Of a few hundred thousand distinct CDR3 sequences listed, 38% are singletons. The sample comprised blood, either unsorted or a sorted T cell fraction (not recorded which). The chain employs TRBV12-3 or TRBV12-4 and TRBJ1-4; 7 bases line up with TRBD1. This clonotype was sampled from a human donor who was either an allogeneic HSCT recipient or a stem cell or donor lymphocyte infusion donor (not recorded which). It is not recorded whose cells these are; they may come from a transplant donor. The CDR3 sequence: CASSLDRPGEKLFF. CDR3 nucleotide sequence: TGTGCCAGCAGTTTGGACAGGCCAGGAGAAAAACTGTTTTTT.